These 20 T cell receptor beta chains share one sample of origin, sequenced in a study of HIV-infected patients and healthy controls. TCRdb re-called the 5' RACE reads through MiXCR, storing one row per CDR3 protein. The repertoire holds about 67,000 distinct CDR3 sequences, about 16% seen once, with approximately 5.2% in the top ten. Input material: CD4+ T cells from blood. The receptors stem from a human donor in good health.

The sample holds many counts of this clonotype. CDR3 DNA sequence: TGCAGTGCTAGAGGCCCCGCCGGGGAGCTGTTTTTT. Its translation is CSARGPAGELFF. The chain joins TRBV20-1 to TRBJ2-2; no definite D call. The germline V and J ends were trimmed by 1 base and 6 bases, with 6 bases remaining between them. CDR3 length equals 12 residues. The germline V gene has CDR1 DFQATT and CDR2 SNEGSKA (reference sequence).

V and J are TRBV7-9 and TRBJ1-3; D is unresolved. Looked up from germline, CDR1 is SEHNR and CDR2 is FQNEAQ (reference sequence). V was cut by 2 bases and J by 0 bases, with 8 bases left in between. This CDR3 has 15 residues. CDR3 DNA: TGTGCCAGCAGCTTATTAGGACCCTCTGGAAACACCATATATTTT. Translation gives CASSLLGPSGNTIYF. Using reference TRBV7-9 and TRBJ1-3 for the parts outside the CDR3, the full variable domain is DTGVSQNPRHKITKRGQNVTFRCDPISEHNRLYWYRQTLGQGPEFLTYFQNEAQLEKSRLLSDRFSAERPKGSFSTLEIQRTEQGDSAMYLCASSLLGPSGNTIYFGEGSWLTVV.

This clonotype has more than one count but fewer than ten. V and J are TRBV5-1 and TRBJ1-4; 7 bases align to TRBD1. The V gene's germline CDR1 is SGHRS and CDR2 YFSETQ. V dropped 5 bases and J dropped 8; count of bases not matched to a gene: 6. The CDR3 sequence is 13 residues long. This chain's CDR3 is CASRGTEVEKLFF. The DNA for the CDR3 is TGCGCCAGCAGGGGGACAGAAGTGGAAAAACTGTTTTTT.

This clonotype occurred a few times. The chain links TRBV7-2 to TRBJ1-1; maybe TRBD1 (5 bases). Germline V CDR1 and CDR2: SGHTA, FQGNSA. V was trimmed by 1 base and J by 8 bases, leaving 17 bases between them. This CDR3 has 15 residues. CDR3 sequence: CASSLDFQGTVEAFF. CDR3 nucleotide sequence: TGTGCCAGCAGCTTAGATTTTCAGGGTACGGTCGAAGCTTTCTTT.

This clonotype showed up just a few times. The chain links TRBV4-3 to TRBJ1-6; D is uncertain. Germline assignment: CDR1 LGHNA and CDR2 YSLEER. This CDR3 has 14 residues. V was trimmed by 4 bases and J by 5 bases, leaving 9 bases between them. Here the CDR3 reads CASSPRGNNSPLHF. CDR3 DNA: TGCGCCAGCAGCCCCCGGGGAAATAATTCACCCCTCCACTTT.

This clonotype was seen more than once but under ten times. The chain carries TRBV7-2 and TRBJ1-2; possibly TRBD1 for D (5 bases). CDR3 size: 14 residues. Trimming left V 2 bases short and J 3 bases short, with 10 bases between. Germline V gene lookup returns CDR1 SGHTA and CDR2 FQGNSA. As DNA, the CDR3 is TGTGCCAGCAGCTTATCCCCCAGGGACTATGGCTACACCTTC. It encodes CASSLSPRDYGYTF.

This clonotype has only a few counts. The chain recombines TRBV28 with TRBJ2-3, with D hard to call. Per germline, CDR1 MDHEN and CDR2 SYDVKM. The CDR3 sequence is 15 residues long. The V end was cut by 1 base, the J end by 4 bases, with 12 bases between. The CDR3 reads CASSLSPVVADTQYF. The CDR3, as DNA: TGTGCCAGCAGTTTATCCCCCGTCGTGGCAGATACGCAGTATTTT.

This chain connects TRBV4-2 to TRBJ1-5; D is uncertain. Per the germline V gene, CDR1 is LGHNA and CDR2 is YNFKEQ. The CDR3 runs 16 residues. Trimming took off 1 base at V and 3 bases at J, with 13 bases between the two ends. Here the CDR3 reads CASSQVGGRPNQPQHF. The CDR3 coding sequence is TGTGCCAGCAGCCAAGTGGGAGGGAGGCCCAATCAGCCCCAGCATTTT.

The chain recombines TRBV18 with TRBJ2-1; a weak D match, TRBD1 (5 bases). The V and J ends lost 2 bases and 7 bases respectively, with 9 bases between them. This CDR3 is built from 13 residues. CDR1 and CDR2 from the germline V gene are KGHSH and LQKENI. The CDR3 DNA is TGTGCCAGCTCACCAACCAGGGCTAATGAGCAGTTCTTC. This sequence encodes CASSPTRANEQFF.

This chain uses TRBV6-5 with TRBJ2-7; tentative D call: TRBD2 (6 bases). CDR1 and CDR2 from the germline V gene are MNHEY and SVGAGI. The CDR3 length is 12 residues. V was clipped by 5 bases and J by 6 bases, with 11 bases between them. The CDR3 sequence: CASSRWGGEQYF. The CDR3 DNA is TGTGCCAGCAGTCGGTGGGGAGGCGAGCAGTACTTC.

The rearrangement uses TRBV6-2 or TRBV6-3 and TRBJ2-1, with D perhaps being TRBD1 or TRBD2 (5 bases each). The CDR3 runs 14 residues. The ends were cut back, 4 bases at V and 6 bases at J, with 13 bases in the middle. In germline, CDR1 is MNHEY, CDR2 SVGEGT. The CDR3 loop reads CASSSRDHLNEQFF. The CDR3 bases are TGTGCCAGCAGTTCCCGGGACCACCTCAATGAGCAGTTCTTC.

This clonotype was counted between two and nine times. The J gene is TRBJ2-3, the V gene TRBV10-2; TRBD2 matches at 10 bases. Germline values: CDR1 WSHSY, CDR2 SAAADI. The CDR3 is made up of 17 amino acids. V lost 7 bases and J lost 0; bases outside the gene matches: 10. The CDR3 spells CASTHPGLASSTDTQYF. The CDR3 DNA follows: TGCGCCAGCACGCACCCGGGACTAGCGTCTAGCACAGATACGCAGTATTTT.

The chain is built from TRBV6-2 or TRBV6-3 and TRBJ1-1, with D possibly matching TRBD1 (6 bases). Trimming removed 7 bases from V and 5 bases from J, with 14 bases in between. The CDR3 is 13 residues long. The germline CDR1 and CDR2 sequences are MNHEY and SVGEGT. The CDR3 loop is CASNDRHQTEAFF. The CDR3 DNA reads TGTGCCAGCAATGACAGGCACCAAACTGAAGCTTTCTTT.

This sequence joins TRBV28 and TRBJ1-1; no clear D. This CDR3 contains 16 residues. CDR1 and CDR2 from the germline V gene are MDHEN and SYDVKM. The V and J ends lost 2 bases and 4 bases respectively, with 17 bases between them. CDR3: CASSLGSRWPGTEAFF. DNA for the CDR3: TGTGCCAGCAGTTTAGGGTCGCGTTGGCCGGGCACTGAAGCTTTCTTT.

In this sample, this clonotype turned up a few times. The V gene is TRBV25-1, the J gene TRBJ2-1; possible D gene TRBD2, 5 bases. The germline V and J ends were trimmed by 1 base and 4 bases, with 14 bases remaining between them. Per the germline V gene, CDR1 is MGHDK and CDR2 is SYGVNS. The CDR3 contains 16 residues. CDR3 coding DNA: TGTGCCAGCAGTGAATCGGGATGGCAAAAATACAATGAGCAGTTCTTC. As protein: CASSESGWQKYNEQFF.

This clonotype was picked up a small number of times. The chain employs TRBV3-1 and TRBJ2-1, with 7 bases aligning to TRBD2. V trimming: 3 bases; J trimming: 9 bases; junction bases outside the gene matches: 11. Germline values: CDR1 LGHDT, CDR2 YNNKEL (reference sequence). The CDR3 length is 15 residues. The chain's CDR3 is CASSHNPLAGLEQFF. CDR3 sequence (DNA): TGTGCCAGCAGCCATAACCCTTTAGCGGGTCTTGAGCAGTTCTTC.

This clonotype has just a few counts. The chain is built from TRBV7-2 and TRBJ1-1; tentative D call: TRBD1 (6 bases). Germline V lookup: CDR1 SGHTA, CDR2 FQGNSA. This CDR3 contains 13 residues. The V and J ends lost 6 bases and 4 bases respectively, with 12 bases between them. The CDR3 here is CASSYHRVTEAFF. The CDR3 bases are TGTGCCAGCAGTTACCACAGGGTCACTGAAGCTTTCTTT.

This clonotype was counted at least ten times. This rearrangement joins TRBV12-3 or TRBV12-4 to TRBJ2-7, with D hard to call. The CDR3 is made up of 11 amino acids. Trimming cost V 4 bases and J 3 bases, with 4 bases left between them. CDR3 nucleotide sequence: TGTGCCAGCAGTTCTAGCTACGAGCAGTACTTC. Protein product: CASSSSYEQYF.

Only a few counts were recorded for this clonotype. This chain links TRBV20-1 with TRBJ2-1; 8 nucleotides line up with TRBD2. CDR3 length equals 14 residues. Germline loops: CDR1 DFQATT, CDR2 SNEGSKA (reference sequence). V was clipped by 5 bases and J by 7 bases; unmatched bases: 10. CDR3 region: CSASAGGVRNEQFF. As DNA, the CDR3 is TGCAGTGCTTCGGCGGGAGGCGTCAGAAATGAGCAGTTCTTC.

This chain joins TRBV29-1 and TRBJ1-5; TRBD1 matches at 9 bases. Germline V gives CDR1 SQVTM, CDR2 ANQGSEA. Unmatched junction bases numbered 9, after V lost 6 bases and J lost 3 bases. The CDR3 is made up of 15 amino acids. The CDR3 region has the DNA TGCAGCGTGACCAACGGGACAGGGTTCAATCAGCCCCAGCATTTT. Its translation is CSVTNGTGFNQPQHF. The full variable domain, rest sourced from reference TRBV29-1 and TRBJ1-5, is SAVISQKPSRDICQRGTSLTIQCQVDSQVTMMFWYRQQPGQSLTLIATANQGSEATYESGFVIDKFPISRPNLTFSTLTVSNMSPEDSSIYLCSVTNGTGFNQPQHFGDGTRLSIL.